This TCR beta chain was documented in a study of blood T cell repertoires in COVID-19. Study background: There were acute and convalescent COVID-19 samples, and they came from the United States, Italy and Spain. PBMCs, B-cell-depleted T cells, or T cells provided the cDNA or gDNA that made up the material.

In germline, CDR1 is LNHNV, CDR2 YYDKDF (reference sequence). Trimming took 1 base from V and 3 from J, leaving 13 bases between them. There are 16 residues in the CDR3. In the original processing: By means of reference gene primer amplification, nucleated cell counts were estimated. Sequenced by immunoSEQ multiplex PCR; TCRdb stores in-frame clones only, minus some. V, J and clone size were drawn from that table, and D and trimming were deduced from the DNA. The table records about 250,000 clones, 80% to 90% of them present only once. Source material: peripheral blood. The chain recombines TRBV15 with TRBJ2-1, with D perhaps TRBD2 (6 bases). This receptor was obtained from a woman aged 25 to 39 with active or convalescent COVID-19. CDR3 nucleotide sequence: TGTGCCACCAGCAGAGTGGGGGGAAGAGGCTACAATGAGCAGTTCTTC. Amino acid sequence: CATSRVGGRGYNEQFF.